This record concerns one T cell receptor beta chain sequence. Its antigen is undetermined. With a much larger clone just one base away, this may be a read error. These data come from a study of CD8+CD57+ T cells in acquired aplastic anemia. Whole-study context: An average of roughly 3 ug of DNA was obtained from sorted CD4+ and CD8+ cells.

In patients chosen for sequencing, flow cytometry had shown CD8+CD57+ cell expansion. Each patient carried a diagnosis of severe acquired aplastic anemia. By the time of blood sampling, patients had still received no therapy. TCR beta VDJ and CDR3 profiles were obtained from a genomic DNA template. A single record per CDR3 protein comes from TCRdb applying MiXCR to the reads. Of 160,000 or so distinct CDR3 sequences listed, 48% are singletons. The germline V and J ends were trimmed by 6 bases and 10 bases, with 13 bases remaining between them. This CDR3 comprises 12 residues. The germline V gene has CDR1 MGHDK and CDR2 SYGVNS. Study results and caveats: Sharing between patients and controls was observed for roughly 30 CD8+ CDR3 sequences.

Sequences were obtained from sorted CD4+, CD8+, or CD8+CD57+ T cells (not recorded which) from PBMCs. This chain connects TRBV25-1 to TRBJ2-1; no reliable D call. This TCR derives from a human donor with aplastic anemia. CDR3 nucleotide sequence: TGTGCCAGCAGCCAAGATTTACGGGAGCAGTTCTTC. It specifies CASSQDLREQFF.